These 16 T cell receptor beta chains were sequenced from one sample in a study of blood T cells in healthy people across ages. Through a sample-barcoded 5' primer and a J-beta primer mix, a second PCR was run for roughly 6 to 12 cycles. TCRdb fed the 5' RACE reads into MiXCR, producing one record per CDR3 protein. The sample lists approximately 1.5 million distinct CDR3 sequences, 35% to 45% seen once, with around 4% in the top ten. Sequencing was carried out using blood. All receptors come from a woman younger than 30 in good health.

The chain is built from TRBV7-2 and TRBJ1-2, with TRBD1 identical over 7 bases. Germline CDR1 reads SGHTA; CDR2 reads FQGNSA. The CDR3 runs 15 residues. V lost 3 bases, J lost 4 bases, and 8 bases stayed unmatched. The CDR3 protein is CASSFDRARSYGYTF. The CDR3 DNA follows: TGTGCCAGCAGCTTTGACAGGGCTAGGAGCTATGGCTACACCTTC.

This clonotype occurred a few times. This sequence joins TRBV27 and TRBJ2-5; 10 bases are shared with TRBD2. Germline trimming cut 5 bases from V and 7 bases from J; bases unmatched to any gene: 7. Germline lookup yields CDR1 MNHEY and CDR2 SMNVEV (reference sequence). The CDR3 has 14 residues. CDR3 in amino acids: CASSPYERGGTQYF. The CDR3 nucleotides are TGTGCCAGCAGTCCCTACGAGCGGGGGGGGACCCAGTACTTC.

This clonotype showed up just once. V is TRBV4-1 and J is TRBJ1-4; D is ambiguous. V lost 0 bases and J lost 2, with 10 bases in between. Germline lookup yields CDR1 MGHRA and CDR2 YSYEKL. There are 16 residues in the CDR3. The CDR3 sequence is CASSQEIRATNEKLFF. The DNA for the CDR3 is TGCGCCAGCAGCCAAGAGATAAGGGCCACTAATGAAAAACTGTTTTTT.

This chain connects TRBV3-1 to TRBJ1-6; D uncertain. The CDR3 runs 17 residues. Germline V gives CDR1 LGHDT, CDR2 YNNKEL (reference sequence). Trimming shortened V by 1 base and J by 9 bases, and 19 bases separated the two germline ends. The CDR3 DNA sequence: TGTGCCAGCAGCCAAGTTAATCTTCGGATCGCCGGTTCACCCCTCCACTTT. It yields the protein CASSQVNLRIAGSPLHF.

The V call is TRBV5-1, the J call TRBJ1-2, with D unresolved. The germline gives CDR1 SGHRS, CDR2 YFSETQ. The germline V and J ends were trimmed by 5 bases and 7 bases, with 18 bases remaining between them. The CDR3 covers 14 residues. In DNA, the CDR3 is TGCGCCAGCAGGGTGTCACCAATTGAAAGTGGCTACACCTTC. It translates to CASRVSPIESGYTF.

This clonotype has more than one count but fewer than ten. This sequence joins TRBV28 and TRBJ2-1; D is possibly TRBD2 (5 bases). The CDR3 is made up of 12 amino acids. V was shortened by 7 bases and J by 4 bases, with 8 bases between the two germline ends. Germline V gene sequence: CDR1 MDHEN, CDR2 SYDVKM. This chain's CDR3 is CASNTGYNEQFF. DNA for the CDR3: TGTGCCAGCAATACGGGGTACAATGAGCAGTTCTTC.

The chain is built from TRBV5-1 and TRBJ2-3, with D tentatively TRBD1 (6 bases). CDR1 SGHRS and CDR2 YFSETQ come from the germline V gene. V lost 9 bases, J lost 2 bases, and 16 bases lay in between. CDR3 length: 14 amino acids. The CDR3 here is CATGLGTYTDTQYF. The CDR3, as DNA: TGCGCCACCGGGCTAGGGACATACACAGATACGCAGTATTTT.

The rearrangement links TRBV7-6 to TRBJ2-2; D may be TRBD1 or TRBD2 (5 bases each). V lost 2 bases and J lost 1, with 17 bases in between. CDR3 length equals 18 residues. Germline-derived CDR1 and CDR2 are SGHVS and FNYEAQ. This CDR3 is CASSLTPGAPENTGELFF. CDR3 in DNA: TGTGCCAGCAGCTTAACCCCCGGGGCCCCTGAGAACACCGGGGAGCTGTTTTTT.

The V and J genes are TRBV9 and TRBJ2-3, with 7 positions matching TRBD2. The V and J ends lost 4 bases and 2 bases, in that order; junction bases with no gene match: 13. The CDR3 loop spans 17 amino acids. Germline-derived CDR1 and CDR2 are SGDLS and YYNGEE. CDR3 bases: TGTGCCAGCAGCCCCCGGGGGGACCGGATCAACACAGATACGCAGTATTTT. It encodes CASSPRGDRINTDTQYF. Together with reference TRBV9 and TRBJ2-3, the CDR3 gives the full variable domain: DSGVTQTPKHLITATGQRVTLRCSPRSGDLSVYWYQQSLDQGLQFLIQYYNGEERAKGNILERFSAQQFPDLHSELNLSSLELGDSALYFCASSPRGDRINTDTQYFGPGTRLTVL.

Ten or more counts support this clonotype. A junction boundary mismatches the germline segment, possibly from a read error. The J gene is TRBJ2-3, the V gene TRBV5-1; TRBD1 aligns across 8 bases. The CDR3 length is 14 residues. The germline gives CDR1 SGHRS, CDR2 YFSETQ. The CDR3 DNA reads TGTGCCAGCAGTGGGACAGGCCGCACAGATACGCAGTATTTT. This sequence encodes CASSGTGRTDTQYF.

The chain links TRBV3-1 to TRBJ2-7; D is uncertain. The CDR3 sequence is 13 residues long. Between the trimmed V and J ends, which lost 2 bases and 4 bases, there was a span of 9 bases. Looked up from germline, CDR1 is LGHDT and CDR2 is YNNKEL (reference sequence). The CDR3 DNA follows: TGTGCCAGCAGCCAACGACACCCATACGAGCAGTACTTC. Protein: CASSQRHPYEQYF.

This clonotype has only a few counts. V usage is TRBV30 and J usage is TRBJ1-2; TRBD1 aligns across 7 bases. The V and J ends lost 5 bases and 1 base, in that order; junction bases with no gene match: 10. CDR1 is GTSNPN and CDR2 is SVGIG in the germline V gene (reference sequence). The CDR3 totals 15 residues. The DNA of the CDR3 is TGTGCCTGGGAGCCGACAGGGACCCATAACTATGGCTACACCTTC. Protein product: CAWEPTGTHNYGYTF. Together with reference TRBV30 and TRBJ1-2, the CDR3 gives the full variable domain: SQTIHQWPATLVQPVGSPLSLECTVEGTSNPNLYWYRQAAGRGLQLLFYSVGIGQISSEVPQNLSASRPQDRQFILSSKKLLLSDSGFYLCAWEPTGTHNYGYTFGSGTRLTVV.

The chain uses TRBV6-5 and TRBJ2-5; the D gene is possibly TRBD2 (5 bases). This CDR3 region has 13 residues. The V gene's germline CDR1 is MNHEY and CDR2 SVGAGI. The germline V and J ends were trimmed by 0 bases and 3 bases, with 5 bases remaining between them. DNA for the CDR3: TGTGCCAGCAGTTACTCCGGGAAAGAGACCCAGTACTTC. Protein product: CASSYSGKETQYF.

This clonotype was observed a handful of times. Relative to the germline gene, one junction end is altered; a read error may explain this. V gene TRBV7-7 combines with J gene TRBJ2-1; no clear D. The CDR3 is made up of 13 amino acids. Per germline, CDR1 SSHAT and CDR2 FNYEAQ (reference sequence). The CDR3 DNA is TGTGCTAGCAGCCCTCTCACCTACAATGAGCAGTTCTTC. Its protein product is CASSPLTYNEQFF. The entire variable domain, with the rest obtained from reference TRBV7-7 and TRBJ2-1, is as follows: GAGVSQSPRYKVTKRGQDVTLRCDPISSHATLYWYQQALGQGPEFLTYFNYEAQPDKSGLPSDRFSAERPEGSISTLTIQRTEQRDSAMYRCASSPLTYNEQFFGPGTRLTVL.

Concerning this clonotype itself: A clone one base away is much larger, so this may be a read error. Written as DNA, the CDR3 is TGTGCCAGCAGCTTAGGACAGGTCTTCTACAATGAGCAGTTCTTC. Translating it yields CASSLGQVFYNEQFF. J is TRBJ2-1 and V is TRBV7-9; weak D call: TRBD1 (6 bases). The CDR3 runs to 15 residues. With 1 base removed from V and 3 bases from J, the gap between germline ends came to 10 bases. The germline V gene encodes CDR1 SEHNR and CDR2 FQNEAQ (reference sequence).

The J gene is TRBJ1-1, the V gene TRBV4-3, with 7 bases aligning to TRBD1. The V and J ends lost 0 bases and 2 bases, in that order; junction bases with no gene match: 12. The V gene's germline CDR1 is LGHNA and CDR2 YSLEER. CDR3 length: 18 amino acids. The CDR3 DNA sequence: TGCGCCAGCAGCCAAGATGGCTACAGGGGATCGTTTAACACTGAAGCTTTCTTT. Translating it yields CASSQDGYRGSFNTEAFF.